Shown below are 14 T cell receptor beta chains from a single sample sequenced in a study. A single record per CDR3 protein comes from TCRdb applying MiXCR to the 5' RACE reads. This table has tens of thousands of distinct CDR3 sequences, roughly 17% appearing once. Sequences were obtained from naive CD4+ T cells sorted from blood. Subset indicated: naive CD4+ T cells, CD4+CD45RA+CD25-. The receptors here all came from a female donor with breast cancer.

This clonotype turned up a few times. The chain couples TRBV15 to TRBJ1-5, with D perhaps TRBD1 (6 bases). The germline V and J ends were trimmed by 2 bases and 2 bases, with 25 bases remaining between them. The CDR3 length is 20 residues. The germline gives CDR1 LNHNV, CDR2 YYDKDF (reference sequence). This chain's CDR3 is CATSRSEAGHLRRGNQPQHF. The CDR3 DNA follows: TGTGCCACCAGCAGATCGGAGGCGGGACACTTACGTCGTGGCAATCAGCCCCAGCATTTT.

This clonotype has ten or more counts. The V and J genes are TRBV5-1 and TRBJ2-3; 9 nucleotides align to TRBD2. The germline CDR1 and CDR2 sequences are SGHRS and YFSETQ. The CDR3 length is 15 residues. V shed 4 bases and J 4 bases; nucleotides not matched to a gene: 7. The CDR3, as DNA: TGCGCCAGCAGCGTGGCGGCGGGAGGGTCAGATACGCAGTATTTT. It specifies CASSVAAGGSDTQYF.

The rearrangement joins TRBV11-3 to TRBJ1-6; 8 bases align to TRBD1. CDR1 and CDR2 (germline): SGHNT, YENEEA. CDR3 length: 14 residues. J was trimmed by 9 bases and V by 4 bases; bases with no gene match: 5. The CDR3 DNA reads as TGTGCCAGCAGCTCGGGACAGGACGCTTCACCCCTCCACTTT. Its translation: CASSSGQDASPLHF.

This clonotype occurred once. The gene calls are TRBV6-5 and TRBJ1-2; D gene uncertain. Trimming removed 0 bases from V and 7 bases from J, with 24 bases in between. The CDR3 is 18 residues long. CDR1 and CDR2 from the germline V gene are MNHEY and SVGAGI. DNA for the CDR3: TGTGCCAGCAGTTACTCGGTTAACATTCTAGGGCATGAGAGTGGCTACACCTTC. It yields the protein CASSYSVNILGHESGYTF.

At least ten counts were recorded for this clonotype. The chain joins TRBV5-1 to TRBJ1-5; D ambiguous. V shed 4 bases and J shed 7 bases, with 9 bases lying between them. The germline V gene has CDR1 SGHRS and CDR2 YFSETQ. The length of the CDR3 is 12 residues. CDR3 protein: CASSPGQQPQHF. CDR3 nucleotides: TGCGCCAGCAGCCCCGGTCAGCAGCCCCAGCATTTT.

The rearrangement joins TRBV5-1 to TRBJ2-1, with a tentative D call TRBD2 (6 bases). Trimming cost V 0 bases and J 7 bases, with 8 bases left between them. Germline V gene lookup returns CDR1 SGHRS and CDR2 YFSETQ. The CDR3 sequence is 13 residues long. CDR3 protein: CASSLARGNEQFF. The CDR3 DNA sequence: TGCGCCAGCAGCTTGGCCCGGGGGAATGAGCAGTTCTTC.

This clonotype was picked up a small number of times. V usage is TRBV19 and J usage is TRBJ2-1; no reliable D call. The germline CDR1 and CDR2 sequences are LNHDA and SQIVND (reference sequence). The CDR3 contains 15 residues. Trimming shortened V by 4 bases and J by 0 bases, and 10 bases separated the two germline ends. CDR3 protein: CASSNSPSSYNEQFF. CDR3 nucleotides: TGTGCCAGTAGTAACAGTCCTAGCTCCTACAATGAGCAGTTCTTC.

In this sample, this clonotype turned up many times. The rearrangement joins TRBV12-3 or TRBV12-4 to TRBJ1-2; D may be TRBD1 (6 bases). The CDR3 is made up of 14 amino acids. Deletions cut 7 bases from V and 8 bases from J, with 20 bases between. In DNA, the CDR3 is TGTGCCAGCATCCCTTCCACAGGGCCGGGAGGCTACACCTTC. As protein: CASIPSTGPGGYTF.

In this sample, this clonotype turned up once. The chain employs TRBV5-1 and TRBJ1-3; a possible D gene is TRBD1 (6 bases). V dropped 3 bases and J dropped 4 bases, with 14 bases sitting between them. Looked up from germline, CDR1 is SGHRS and CDR2 is YFSETQ. This CDR3 region has 15 residues. The CDR3 DNA is TGCGCCAGCAGCTATGTGGGGGCAGGAGGAAACACCATATATTTT. This gives the protein CASSYVGAGGNTIYF.

This chain links TRBV5-1 with TRBJ1-1, with 10 bases that match TRBD1. The CDR3 is 16 residues long. Germline V gene data show CDR1 as SGHRS and CDR2 as YFSETQ. Trimming cost V 2 bases and J 7 bases; bases outside gene matches: 11. The CDR3: CASSFLPPGQGNEAFF. For the CDR3, the DNA is TGCGCCAGCAGCTTTCTACCCCCGGGACAGGGGAATGAAGCTTTCTTT.

In this sample, this clonotype turned up a few times. V and J are TRBV30 and TRBJ2-1; 10 bases agree with TRBD2. This CDR3 has 13 residues. Looked up from germline, CDR1 is GTSNPN and CDR2 is SVGIG (reference sequence). CDR3 residues: CAFGLAADNEQFF. As DNA, the CDR3 is TGTGCTTTCGGACTAGCGGCTGACAATGAGCAGTTCTTC.

V and J are TRBV16 and TRBJ1-1; unclear D gene. Trimming cost V 0 bases and J 4 bases, with 9 bases left between them. The V gene's germline CDR1 is KGHSY and CDR2 FQNENV. The CDR3 extends over 14 amino acids. For the CDR3, the DNA is TGTGCCAGCAGCCAATCGTGTGGGGTCACTGAAGCTTTCTTT. Translation: CASSQSCGVTEAFF.

This clonotype came up many times. The chain carries TRBV12-3 or TRBV12-4 and TRBJ2-1; D ambiguous. The CDR3 is made up of 12 amino acids. V was trimmed by 5 bases and J by 7 bases, leaving 9 bases between them. The DNA of the CDR3 is TGTGCCAGCAGTCCCAGGCTGAATGAGCAGTTCTTC. Amino acids: CASSPRLNEQFF.

Many counts were recorded for this clonotype. The chain links TRBV7-2 to TRBJ2-7, with TRBD1 matching 9 bases. Trimming at V came to 5 bases and at J to 3 bases, leaving 2 bases not matched to a gene. The CDR3 sequence is 13 residues long. Looked up from germline, CDR1 is SGHTA and CDR2 is FQGNSA. The CDR3 bases are TGTGCCAGCAGCCAGGACAGGGGCTACGAGCAGTACTTC. The encoded protein is CASSQDRGYEQYF.